This T cell receptor beta chain was retrieved from a study of glioma-infiltrating T cells. The overall study: Dexamethasone exposure before glioma surgery was limited to six or fewer days. Study-level points and caveats: Patients with low tissue-blood divergence carried a signature set of shared blood CDR3 motifs. Above-expected tissue-blood divergence occurred in all gliomas, most in low-grade ones.

Trimming removed 2 bases at V and 0 bases at J, with 11 bases between. Germline lookup yields CDR1 SGHVS and CDR2 FQNEAQ. This CDR3 spans 16 amino acids. The iRepertoire nested amplicon-rescue multiplex PCR amplified TCR alpha and beta CDR3s from RNA. Via MiXCR, TCRdb re-called the multiplex PCR reads, giving one row per CDR3 protein. In the table there are a few hundred thousand distinct CDR3 sequences, roughly two fifths of which are singletons. This clonotype was observed a few times. What it binds is not known. J is TRBJ2-1 and V is TRBV7-8; no clear D gene. The sequenced material came from glioma tissue, nonneoplastic brain tissue, or PBMCs (not recorded which). The clonotype was recovered from a human donor with low-grade glioma or glioblastoma, undergoing nonglioma brain surgery, or in good health (not recorded which). CDR3 sequence (DNA): TGTGCCAGCAGCTTAAGGTGGAGAAGCTCCTACAATGAGCAGTTCTTC. This sequence encodes CASSLRWRSSYNEQFF.